This T cell receptor (beta chain) was recovered during a study of T-cell reconstitution after alpha-beta-depleted transplantation in children. V shed 0 bases and J shed 5 bases, with 17 bases lying between them. Germline assignment: CDR1 MNHEY and CDR2 SMNVEV (reference sequence). This CDR3 comprises 17 residues. Library preparation (for TCRbeta) was performed with unique molecular identifiers. A single record per CDR3 protein comes from TCRdb applying MiXCR to the PCR reads. Of hundreds of thousands of distinct CDR3 sequences listed, 15% to 20% are singletons. The clonotype comes from a human donor who donated a stem cell graft to a child with acute lymphoblastic leukemia. The material was PBMCs from the stem cell graft donor, obtained from the stem cell graft. This rearrangement joins TRBV27 to TRBJ2-1; D gene ambiguous. The CDR3: CASSLSRVSNLNNEQFF. The CDR3 DNA reads TGTGCCAGCAGTTTATCTCGCGTAAGCAACCTAAACAATGAGCAGTTCTTC.